The 32 T cell receptor beta chains in this list originate from one sample, sequenced in a study of T cells in Graves' hyperthyroidism and ophthalmopathy. TCR beta CDR3 sequences were amplified from RNA transcripts. A set of HTBI primers served as the primers for a first-round RT-PCR of the TCR CDR3. TCRdb re-analysed the multiplex PCR reads in MiXCR, keeping a single row per CDR3 protein. The data contain 750,000 to 900,000 distinct CDR3 sequences, roughly 40% of them singletons. Sequencing input: blood. The source is a man aged 18 to 35 with Graves' hyperthyroidism.

In its sample, this clonotype was seen once. V usage is TRBV9 and J usage is TRBJ2-5; the D gene is possibly TRBD2 (6 bases). Judging by the DNA end, TRBJ2-1 fits better; the J call may be wrong. Germline V lookup: CDR1 SGDLS, CDR2 YYNGEE. This CDR3 comprises 16 residues. CDR3 sequence (DNA): TGTGCCAGCAGCGGGGGGAGCGCGGGGCGAAACAATGAGCAGTTCTTC. Amino acid sequence: CASSGGSAGRNNEQFF.

In regard to this clonotype: One junction end does not reproduce the germline sequence, and a read error may be involved. The chain uses TRBV7-9 and TRBJ1-5; the D gene is possibly TRBD1 (5 bases). The germline gives CDR1 SEHNR, CDR2 FQNEAQ (reference sequence). The CDR3 covers 14 residues. The CDR3 bases are TGCGCCAGCAGCCAAGGCGGGGCCCAAGAGACCCAGCATTTT. It is translated as CASSQGGAQETQHF.

This clonotype was picked up a small number of times. The V and J genes are TRBV7-2 and TRBJ1-5; TRBD1 is a possible D gene (6 bases). Per germline, CDR1 SGHTA and CDR2 FQGNSA. This CDR3 is built from 16 residues. With 3 bases removed from V and 7 bases from J, the gap between germline ends came to 19 bases. This chain's CDR3 is CASSFGAQGSHQPQHF. DNA for the CDR3: TGTGCCAGCAGCTTCGGGGCTCAGGGGAGTCACCAGCCCCAGCATTTT.

Many counts were recorded for this clonotype. This rearrangement joins TRBV10-2 to TRBJ2-7; possible D gene TRBD1, 6 bases. V dropped 6 bases and J dropped 4 bases, with 16 bases sitting between them. The CDR3 totals 14 residues. From germline, CDR1 is WSHSY and CDR2 SAAADI. CDR3 protein: CASSLTGMGYEQYF. The CDR3 DNA reads TGCGCCAGCAGCTTAACAGGGATGGGGTACGAGCAGTACTTC.

V usage is TRBV6-1 and J usage is TRBJ1-1; TRBD1 matches at 9 bases. The junction had 8 bases not matched to a gene; V was cut back by 5 bases and J by 1 base. Germline assignment: CDR1 MNHNS and CDR2 SASEGT. This CDR3 is 16 amino acids long. CDR3 loop: CASSPTSQGANTEAFF. For the CDR3, the DNA is TGTGCCAGCAGTCCCACGTCACAGGGGGCGAACACTGAAGCTTTCTTT.

This clonotype came up once. The DNA is left out, because the CDR3 cannot be placed on it with certainty; the CDR3 is given as TCRdb lists it. V and J are TRBV25-1 and TRBJ1-5; the table gives TRBD1 as D, unverified against the DNA. The CDR3 is 15 amino acids in total, end residues counted. CDR1 is MGHDK and CDR2 is SYGVNS in the germline V gene. The chain's CDR3 is CACSAREDRDQPQHF.

As DNA, the CDR3 is TGCGCCAGCAGCTTCGACGGCAACACCGGGGAGCTGTTTTTT. Its protein is CASSFDGNTGELFF. The chain links TRBV5-1 to TRBJ2-2; no reliable D call. V was trimmed by 2 bases and J by 2 bases, leaving 7 bases between them. In germline, CDR1 is SGHRS, CDR2 YFSETQ. This CDR3 contains 14 residues.

This clonotype has a handful of counts. This rearrangement joins TRBV7-3 to TRBJ2-2, with D maybe TRBD1 (5 bases). The CDR3 consists of 13 residues. Between the trimmed V and J ends, which lost 8 bases and 5 bases, there was a span of 12 bases. Germline V lookup: CDR1 SGHTA, CDR2 FQGTGA. As DNA, the CDR3 is TGTGCCAGCCGTCCGACAGTGACCGGGGAGCTGTTTTTT. As protein: CASRPTVTGELFF.

This clonotype was counted many times. V is TRBV2 and J is TRBJ1-2; TRBD1 might be the D (5 bases). This CDR3 has 12 amino acids. Germline CDR1 and CDR2: SNHLY and FYNNEI. The V end was cut by 3 bases, the J end by 14 bases, with 16 bases between. CDR3 DNA: TGTGCCAGCAGTGATGGGACTCGGTATAAGACCTTC. Protein product: CASSDGTRYKTF.

This clonotype came up many times. The CDR3 DNA is TGTGCCAGCAGCAGACAGGAGTACTACGAGCAGTACTTC. Translation gives CASSRQEYYEQYF. This chain joins TRBV2 and TRBJ2-7; TRBD1 is a possible D gene (6 bases). Germline V gene lookup returns CDR1 SNHLY and CDR2 FYNNEI. Deletions cut 6 bases from V and 3 bases from J, with 12 bases between. The CDR3 sequence is 13 residues long.

This clonotype has at least ten counts. This chain joins TRBV2 and TRBJ1-2, with 9 nucleotides matching TRBD1. The CDR3 totals 14 residues. CDR1 and CDR2 (germline): SNHLY, FYNNEI. With 5 bases clipped from V and 4 bases from J, the junction kept 5 bases outside the gene matches. The CDR3 region has the DNA TGTGCCAGCAGTACCGGGACAGGGACCTATGGCTACACCTTC. It encodes CASSTGTGTYGYTF.

The CDR3 spells CASSRGTGQKETQYF. In DNA form, the CDR3 reads TGTGCCAGCAGCCGCGGGACAGGGCAGAAAGAGACCCAGTACTTC. This sequence joins TRBV6-6 and TRBJ2-5; 9 positions match TRBD1. The CDR3 is 15 residues long. Germline trimming cut 6 bases from V and 3 bases from J; bases unmatched to any gene: 8. Germline assignment: CDR1 MNHNY and CDR2 SVGAGI (reference sequence).

This clonotype occurred a few times. V and J are TRBV9 and TRBJ1-1; TRBD1 aligns across 7 bases. Germline V gives CDR1 SGDLS, CDR2 YYNGEE. The J segment lost 6 bases and the V segment lost 4 bases, leaving 12 bases of the junction unmatched. This CDR3 is built from 15 residues. The CDR3: CASSPSTGVRSEAFF. The DNA of the CDR3 is TGTGCCAGCAGCCCGTCCACAGGGGTCAGGTCTGAAGCTTTCTTT.

The CDR3 loop reads CASSVAGRTEAFF. The CDR3, as DNA: TGTGCCAGCAGCGTGGCCGGGAGGACTGAAGCTTTCTTT. The V call is TRBV9, the J call TRBJ1-1; no clear D. Germline CDR1 is SGDLS and CDR2 is YYNGEE. The germline V and J ends were trimmed by 2 bases and 5 bases, with 10 bases remaining between them. There are 13 residues in the CDR3.

The CDR3 protein is CASSQEDLNEQYF. CDR3 sequence (DNA): TGTGCCAGCAGCCAAGAGGACCTGAACGAGCAGTACTTC. The V call is TRBV7-8, the J call TRBJ2-7; D gene uncertain. With 5 bases removed from V and 5 bases from J, the gap between germline ends came to 13 bases. Germline loops: CDR1 SGHVS, CDR2 FQNEAQ. This CDR3 contains 13 residues.

This clonotype has more than one count but fewer than ten. The chain uses TRBV2 and TRBJ2-7, with D uncertain. Trimming took off 10 bases at V and 2 bases at J, with 15 bases between the two ends. Germline values: CDR1 SNHLY, CDR2 FYNNEI. The CDR3 extends over 13 amino acids. The CDR3 region is CAIMTFSPYEQYF. The CDR3 nucleotides are TGTGCCATTATGACATTTTCTCCCTACGAGCAGTACTTC.

This clonotype was recorded a few times. The V call is TRBV5-1, the J call TRBJ1-1; 8 bases line up with TRBD1. The V and J ends lost 4 bases and 6 bases, in that order; junction bases with no gene match: 8. CDR3 length equals 14 residues. CDR1 is SGHRS, CDR2 YFSETQ, per germline. The CDR3: CASSGGQGAAEAFF. Here the CDR3 DNA reads TGCGCCAGCAGCGGCGGTCAGGGGGCCGCTGAAGCTTTCTTT.

This clonotype was observed a few times. The rearrangement links TRBV20-1 to TRBJ2-7; D is unresolved. Trimming took 3 bases from V and 4 from J, leaving 13 bases between them. Germline assignment: CDR1 DFQATT and CDR2 SNEGSKA (reference sequence). This CDR3 is 13 amino acids long. This CDR3 reads CSARKPGPYEQYF. CDR3 DNA sequence: TGCAGTGCTAGGAAGCCCGGACCTTACGAGCAGTACTTC.

This clonotype showed up many times. This chain joins TRBV10-3 and TRBJ2-7; 7 positions match TRBD1. Germline V gives CDR1 ENHRY, CDR2 SYGVKD. V was clipped by 8 bases and J by 0 bases; unmatched bases: 4. This CDR3 has 13 residues. This CDR3 reads CAIGWDSSYEQYF. In nucleotides, the CDR3 is TGTGCCATCGGATGGGACAGCTCCTACGAGCAGTACTTC.

The chain has TRBV25-1 and TRBJ1-5; the D is unclear. Trimming left V 6 bases short and J 7 bases short, with 19 bases between. From germline, CDR1 is MGHDK and CDR2 SYGVNS. This CDR3 has 15 residues. The CDR3 coding sequence is TGTGCCAGCAGCCAAGACATATATACGGGACAGCCCCAGCATTTT. Translated, it gives CASSQDIYTGQPQHF.

The CDR3 nucleotides read TGTGCCAGCAGTGGTGCTGGGAGGAGAAAACAAGAGACCCAGTACTTC. Encoded protein: CASSGAGRRKQETQYF. The chain links TRBV25-1 to TRBJ2-5; tentatively, D is TRBD2 (6 bases). From germline, CDR1 is MGHDK and CDR2 SYGVNS. Trimming removed 4 bases at V and 2 bases at J, with 17 bases between. The CDR3 extends over 16 amino acids.

The J gene is TRBJ1-1, the V gene TRBV20-1, with D possibly TRBD1 on 5 matching bases. Germline CDR1 is DFQATT and CDR2 is SNEGSKA (reference sequence). The CDR3 is made up of 15 amino acids. The V and J ends lost 0 bases and 1 base respectively, with 12 bases between them. CDR3 region: CSARDQGTGNTEAFF. As DNA, the CDR3 is TGCAGTGCTAGAGATCAAGGGACGGGGAACACTGAAGCTTTCTTT.

The chain joins TRBV12-3 or TRBV12-4 to TRBJ1-1, with D unclear. Deletions cut 7 bases from V and 5 bases from J, with 14 bases between. The CDR3 is 13 amino acids. The DNA of the CDR3 is TGTGCCAGCACCCTCTCTGGGAGGACTGAAGCTTTCTTT. Protein product: CASTLSGRTEAFF.

This clonotype was seen many times. The gene calls are TRBV29-1 and TRBJ2-5, with 9 bases fitting TRBD2. Germline CDR1 and CDR2: SQVTM and ANQGSEA. The J segment lost 4 bases and the V segment lost 6 bases, leaving 6 bases of the junction unmatched. The CDR3 covers 13 residues. DNA for the CDR3: TGCAGCGTCGGGATTAGCGGGGGAGAGACCCAGTACTTC. This sequence encodes CSVGISGGETQYF.

The sample holds a few counts of this clonotype. One junction end disagrees with the germline gene, perhaps due to a read error. The chain combines TRBV10-3 with TRBJ1-1; the match to TRBD1 covers 11 bases. The CDR3 length is 15 residues. Germline V gives CDR1 ENHRY, CDR2 SYGVKD. This chain's CDR3 is CASSKDRGLVTEAFF. DNA of the CDR3: TGTGCCAGCAGTAAGGACAGGGGGCTAGTCACTGAAGCTTTCTTT.

This chain joins TRBV7-9 and TRBJ2-6; tentatively, D is TRBD1 (6 bases). Germline values: CDR1 SEHNR, CDR2 FQNEAQ (reference sequence). Trimming removed 5 bases from V and 7 bases from J, with 18 bases in between. The CDR3 consists of 16 residues. The CDR3 DNA sequence: TGTGCCAGCAGCCCCGACAGGAGGACTGAAGCCAACGTCCTGACTTTC. It is translated as CASSPDRRTEANVLTF.

As concerns this clonotype: A much bigger clone sits one base away, suggesting this may be a read error. The V call is TRBV29-1, the J call TRBJ2-5, with D possibly being TRBD1 (5 bases). The CDR3 is 14 residues long. Per the germline V gene, CDR1 is SQVTM and CDR2 is ANQGSEA. Trimming left V 4 bases short and J 2 bases short, with 14 bases between. This chain's CDR3 is CSVGAAGYQETQYF. In DNA form, the CDR3 reads TGCAGCGTTGGTGCGGCAGGGTATCAAGAGACCCAGTACTTC. Drawing the rest from reference TRBV29-1 and TRBJ2-5, the complete variable domain is SAVISQKPSRDICQRGTSLTIQCQVDSQVTMMFWYRQQPGQSLTLIATANQGSEATYESGFVIDKFPISRPNLTFSTLTVSNMSPEDSSIYLCSVGAAGYQETQYFGPGTRLLVL.

The chain joins TRBV6-1 to TRBJ2-7; D ambiguous. This CDR3 spans 11 amino acids. Trimming shortened V by 2 bases and J by 7 bases, and 6 bases separated the two germline ends. CDR1 and CDR2 (germline): MNHNS, SASEGT. The CDR3 DNA reads as TGTGCCAGCAGTGAAATACAGGAGCAGTACTTC. It yields the protein CASSEIQEQYF.

The chain uses TRBV29-1 and TRBJ1-5; TRBD1 matches 9 bases. Germline loops: CDR1 SQVTM, CDR2 ANQGSEA. V shed 1 base and J 13 bases; nucleotides not matched to a gene: 5. The CDR3 covers 12 residues. CDR3 sequence reads: CSVEGGTGTQHF. The DNA of the CDR3 is TGCAGCGTTGAAGGGGGGACAGGGACACAGCATTTT.

This clonotype was seen a few times. The V gene is TRBV12-3 or TRBV12-4, the J gene TRBJ1-1; D unclear. This CDR3 spans 12 amino acids. The V end was cut by 8 bases, the J end by 3 bases, with 10 bases between. This CDR3 is CASLTWDTEAFF. The CDR3 DNA sequence: TGTGCCAGCTTAACATGGGACACTGAAGCTTTCTTT.

This clonotype has a handful of counts. The rearrangement links TRBV14 to TRBJ1-1; tentatively, D is TRBD1 (6 bases). CDR1 is SGHDN, CDR2 FVKESK, per germline. V lost 4 bases and J lost 4, with 16 bases in between. The CDR3 sequence is 15 residues long. CDR3 DNA sequence: TGTGCCAGCAGCCTCCTACAGGGATTAGGCACTGAAGCTTTCTTT. It is translated as CASSLLQGLGTEAFF.

This clonotype has a count of ten or more. The chain employs TRBV2 and TRBJ1-6; 9 nucleotides match TRBD1. Losses at the gene ends were 2 bases for V and 8 bases for J; bases not matched to a gene: 4. The V gene's germline CDR1 is SNHLY and CDR2 FYNNEI. CDR3 length: 15 residues. Written as DNA, the CDR3 is TGTGCCAGCAGTGAAAGACAGGGGGGACATTCACCCCTCCACTTT. Its translation: CASSERQGGHSPLHF.